The text below deals with one TCR beta chain. This clonotype has a handful of counts. Its antigen remains undetermined. There are no base qualities to consult, and no much larger clone falls within one base. V and J are trimmed by 2 bases and 1 base, and the gene matches miss 11 bases of the junction. Reading the germline V gene (reference sequence) gives CDR1 DFQATT and CDR2 SNEGSKA. Reading from cysteine to phenylalanine, the CDR3 counts 16 amino acids. Only CDR3 DNA remains: 48 bases, in frame from the first base. The data originate from a study of T-cell reconstitution after alpha-beta-depleted transplantation in children listed by TCRdb under 2016. Concerning the study at large: Using TCR repertoire profiling, the study quantitatively followed how T-cell immune reconstitution unfolded in children after TCRalphabeta/CD19-depleted allogeneic hematopoietic cell transplantation.

The sample's treatment or condition label, in plain terms: allogeneic hematopoietic cell transplantation with graft depleted of TCRalphabeta T cells and CD19 B cells. TCRalphabeta/CD19-depleted allogeneic hematopoietic cell grafts were given to the transplant recipients, all of whom were children. What the research found in general, with its limitations: In some patients, high TCRbeta diversity at day 60 was attributed to recipient T cells and intrathymic progenitors that had survived conditioning. Over the following months the frequencies of hyperexpanded clones went down, and after one year T-cell counts and TCRbeta diversity were mostly credited to newly produced T cells. The apparently early alphabetaT-cell count recovery about two months after transplant was reportedly dependent on only several hundred rapidly expanded clones derived from non-depleted graft cells.

The receptor library was made with PCR. Instrument used: Illumina HiSeq 2500. TCR library preparation used molecular barcoding, with unique molecular identifiers applied to normalize quantification of the TCRbeta repertoire. The public reads were reprocessed in TCRdb via fastp at Q25 and MiXCR, keeping in-frame beta chains. Rows matching on CDR3 protein sequence are summarized as one entry with the most common DNA and genes. The sample includes some 830,000 distinct CDR3 sequences, with about 16% observed a single time. Around 5.3% of the sample goes to the ten largest clones. This sample comprised PBMCs, mostly from graft donor cells, obtained 360 days after TCRalphabeta/CD19-depleted stem cell transplant. The clonotype was recovered from a male patient aged 10-17 years who had a stem cell transplant for acute lymphoblastic leukemia, so the T cells may come from the graft donor. The sequence joins TRBV20-1 to TRBJ2-7; TRBD2 aligns with 7 central bases. The CDR3 amino acid sequence is: CSARNQVSGPSYEQYF. The DNA sequence reads TGCAGTGCTAGAAACCAGGTTAGCGGGCCTTCCTACGAGCAGTACTTC.